The T cell receptor (beta chain) described here comes from a study of identical twins. TCRdb fed the 5' RACE reads into MiXCR, producing one record per CDR3 protein. The sample lists over 500,000 distinct CDR3 sequences, less than 25% occurring once. Trimming removed 0 bases at V and 5 bases at J, with 10 bases between. This CDR3 is 15 amino acids long. Germline V gene data show CDR1 as SEHNR and CDR2 as FQNEAQ (reference sequence). In addition, the sample was reused for a study of T cells expressing NK-cell markers. Per that study: For four donors, these clonotypes were likewise the leading ones in the CD3+CD56-NKG2C+ fraction. Specificity for HCMV among expanded NKG2C+ T cell clones was not established.

This receptor was obtained from a young woman in good health. J is TRBJ1-4 and V is TRBV7-9; D is undetermined. Input material: CD4+ T cells sorted from blood. The CDR3 sequence is CASSLASGANEKLFF. The CDR3 coding sequence is TGTGCCAGCAGCTTAGCCTCGGGAGCCAATGAAAAACTGTTTTTT.